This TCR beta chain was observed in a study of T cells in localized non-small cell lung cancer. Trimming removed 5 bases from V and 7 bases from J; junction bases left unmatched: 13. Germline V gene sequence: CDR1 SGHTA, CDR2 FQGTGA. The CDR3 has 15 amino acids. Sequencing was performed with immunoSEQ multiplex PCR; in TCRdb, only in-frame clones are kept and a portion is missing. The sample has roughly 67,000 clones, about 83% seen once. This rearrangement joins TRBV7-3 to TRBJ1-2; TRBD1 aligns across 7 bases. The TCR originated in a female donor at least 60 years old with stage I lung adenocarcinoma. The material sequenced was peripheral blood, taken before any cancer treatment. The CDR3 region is CASSVEGTGVGGYTF. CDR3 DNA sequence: TGTGCCAGCAGCGTAGAAGGAACAGGGGTCGGTGGCTACACCTTC.